Below are 14 T cell receptor beta chains sequenced from a single sample in a study of blood T cell repertoires in COVID-19. Data came from immunoSEQ multiplex PCR; TCRdb stores just in-frame clones and leaves some out. Here the sample spans 100,000 to 150,000 clones, about 80% being singletons. Sequencing used peripheral blood. Source of these receptors: a man in his forties or fifties with active or convalescent COVID-19.

This rearrangement joins TRBV3-1 (or the pseudogene TRBV3-2) to TRBJ1-4; D possibly corresponds to TRBD1 (6 bases). Germline-derived CDR1 and CDR2 are LGHDT and YNNKEL (reference sequence). The V and J ends lost 2 bases and 8 bases respectively, with 15 bases between them. CDR3 size: 15 residues. CDR3 sequence: CASSQSGALWEKLFF. DNA of the CDR3: TGTGCCAGCAGCCAATCAGGGGCTCTCTGGGAAAAACTGTTTTTT.

J is TRBJ2-2 and V is TRBV27; D not certain. V lost 6 bases and J 0 bases, leaving 11 bases between the germline ends. Germline CDR1 MNHEY, CDR2 SMNVEV (reference sequence). The CDR3 extends over 15 amino acids. The CDR3 sequence: CASRTLAANTGELFF. For the CDR3, the DNA is TGTGCCAGCAGGACCTTGGCGGCGAACACCGGGGAGCTGTTTTTT.

This chain uses TRBV11-3 with TRBJ2-2, with TRBD2 identical over 9 bases. CDR1 and CDR2 (germline): SGHNT, YENEEA. V lost 3 bases and J lost 6; bases outside the gene matches: 8. This CDR3 spans 16 amino acids. This CDR3 is CASSFASGVYAGELFF. Written as DNA, the CDR3 is TGTGCCAGCAGCTTTGCTAGCGGGGTCTACGCCGGGGAGCTGTTTTTT.

This clone has more than one count but fewer than ten. The CDR3 DNA sequence: TGTGCCAGCAGCCTCCGACCCATCAAGAGCGACGAGCAGTACTTC. Protein: CASSLRPIKSDEQYF. This chain joins TRBV7-2 and TRBJ2-7; D is uncertain. Germline V gene lookup returns CDR1 SGHTA and CDR2 FQGNSA. Deletions cut 5 bases from V and 5 bases from J, with 19 bases between. CDR3 length: 15 amino acids. Variable domain in full (rest from reference TRBV7-2 and TRBJ2-7): GAGVSQSPSNKVTEKGKDVELRCDPISGHTALYWYRQSLGQGLEFLIYFQGNSAPDKSGLPSDRFSAERTGGSVSTLTIQRTQQEDSAVYLCASSLRPIKSDEQYFGPGTRLTVT.

The chain joins TRBV5-5 to TRBJ2-7; D perhaps matches TRBD1 (6 bases). CDR3 length equals 14 residues. Between the trimmed V and J ends, which lost 3 bases and 3 bases, there was a span of 13 bases. From germline, CDR1 is SGHKS and CDR2 YYEKEE (reference sequence). This chain's CDR3 is CASSSRTVFYEQYF. The CDR3 DNA reads TGTGCCAGCAGCTCTCGGACAGTGTTCTACGAGCAGTACTTC.

This clone was seen a single time. The rearrangement uses TRBV28 and TRBJ2-4, with D possibly being TRBD1 (6 bases). CDR1 is MDHEN, CDR2 SYDVKM, per germline. V gave up 6 bases and J gave up 6 bases, with 15 bases separating them. This CDR3 has 14 residues. This CDR3 reads CASSFRDTRNIQYF. The CDR3 DNA sequence: TGTGCCAGCAGCTTCCGGGACACCAGAAACATTCAGTACTTC. The variable domain in full, with the rest retrieved from reference TRBV28 and TRBJ2-4, is DVKVTQSSRYLVKRTGEKVFLECVQDMDHENMFWYRQDPGLGLRLIYFSYDVKMKEKGDIPEGYSVSREKKERFSLILESASTNQTSMYLCASSFRDTRNIQYFGAGTRLSVL.

About this clone: The germline gene is not matched at one end of the junction; a read error may be the cause. The V call is TRBV30, the J call TRBJ2-7; TRBD1 is a possible D gene (6 bases). Germline V gene lookup returns CDR1 GTSNPN and CDR2 SVGIG (reference sequence). The CDR3 extends over 15 amino acids. For the CDR3, the DNA is TGTGCCTGGAGTTTCTCAGGGGCCGCCTCCGACGAGCAGTACTTC. Its protein product is CAWSFSGAASDEQYF.

The chain joins TRBV6-5 to TRBJ2-6; 10 nucleotides agree with TRBD2. V lost 11 bases to trimming and J lost 2 bases; unmatched junction nucleotides: 6. The CDR3 covers 15 residues. The germline V gene encodes CDR1 MNHEY and CDR2 SVGAGI. CDR3 coding DNA: TGTGCCGCCGGCCTAGCGGGAGCTGGGGCCAACGTCCTGACTTTC. The encoded protein is CAAGLAGAGANVLTF.

The chain couples TRBV5-1 to TRBJ2-7, with 15 bases matching TRBD2. In germline, CDR1 is SGHRS, CDR2 YFSETQ. This CDR3 contains 13 residues. The V gene end was trimmed by 7 bases and the J gene end by 7 bases; junction bases not matched to a gene: 3. CDR3 loop: CASGLAGGKEQYF. The CDR3 DNA is TGCGCCAGCGGACTAGCGGGGGGGAAGGAGCAGTACTTC.

V usage is TRBV5-1 and J usage is TRBJ1-1; maybe TRBD1 (6 bases). CDR1 is SGHRS and CDR2 is YFSETQ in the germline V gene. Trimming pared 0 bases from V and 4 bases from J, leaving 10 bases between. CDR3 length equals 14 residues. CDR3 sequence: CASSLDPGVTEAFF. The CDR3 DNA reads TGCGCCAGCAGCTTGGATCCAGGGGTCACTGAAGCTTTCTTT.

In DNA, the CDR3 is TGTGCCAGTAGTTACCAGGGTGGAGCCAAAAACATTCAGTACTTC. Residues: CASSYQGGAKNIQYF. This chain joins TRBV19 and TRBJ2-4; tentative D call: TRBD1 (5 bases). The V and J ends lost 5 bases and 0 bases respectively, with 11 bases between them. The CDR3 has 15 amino acids. CDR1 and CDR2 from the germline V gene are LNHDA and SQIVND (reference sequence).

The chain joins TRBV18 to TRBJ1-1, with 7 bases matching TRBD1. Germline CDR1 reads KGHSH; CDR2 reads LQKENI. The J segment lost 4 bases and the V segment lost 0 bases, leaving 8 bases of the junction unmatched. The CDR3 is 16 residues long. The CDR3 nucleotides are TGTGCCAGCTCACCACCTCTGGCAGGGGGATTCACTGAAGCTTTCTTT. Translation gives CASSPPLAGGFTEAFF.

The DNA for the CDR3 is TGTGCCAGCACCCAATTCTACGAGCAGTACTTC. Protein sequence: CASTQFYEQYF. The chain is built from TRBV2 and TRBJ2-7, with D unresolved. CDR3 length: 11 residues. The V end was cut by 7 bases, the J end by 3 bases, with 7 bases between. CDR1 and CDR2 (germline): SNHLY, FYNNEI.

This clone appeared a few times. J is TRBJ1-2 and V is TRBV9; a possible D gene is TRBD1 (6 bases). The V gene lost 3 bases and the J gene lost 0 bases, with 15 bases spanning the gap. The CDR3 has 16 amino acids. Germline V gene sequence: CDR1 SGDLS, CDR2 YYNGEE. The CDR3 DNA reads TGTGCCAGCAGCGCACGAAAAGGGGGAGCTAACTATGGCTACACCTTC. This translates into CASSARKGGANYGYTF.